The T cell receptor (beta chain) under discussion was sequenced for a study of blood T cell repertoires in COVID-19. This clone has more than one count but fewer than ten. In the original workflow: Estimation of nucleated cell counts was performed using reference gene primer amplification. Sequenced by immunoSEQ multiplex PCR; TCRdb stores in-frame clones only, minus some. The DNA gave D and trimming, while V, J and clone size come from that table. The sample gives over 200,000 clones, roughly 80% of which show up once; roughly 8% is in the top ten. Per the germline V gene, CDR1 is MNHEY and CDR2 is SMNVEV (reference sequence). The CDR3 is made up of 16 amino acids. The junction had 13 bases not matched to a gene; V was cut back by 7 bases and J by 2 bases.

The sequence was collected from a woman older than 75 with acute or convalescent COVID-19. Sequencing was carried out using peripheral blood. This sequence joins TRBV27 and TRBJ1-1, with 7 bases aligning to TRBD1. CDR3 region: CASKIQGSRTNTEAFF. CDR3 DNA sequence: TGTGCCAGCAAAATACAGGGGTCCCGGACAAACACTGAAGCTTTCTTT.